The 14 T cell receptor beta chains below come from one sample, sequenced in a study of blood T cell repertoires in COVID-19. Profiling relied on immunoSEQ multiplex PCR, and the TCRdb table lists in-frame clones only, not all of them. The top ten clones hold approximately 16% of a sample with 200,000 to 250,000 clones, around 91% of them seen once. The sample taken for sequencing was PBMCs or T cells enriched from blood (not recorded which). Receptors were obtained from a man aged 25 to 40 who had been exposed to COVID-19.

In regard to this clone: An end of the junction does not agree with germline; a read error may underlie this. CDR3 protein: CASSLVDSQSF. CDR3 sequence (DNA): TGTGCCAGCAGCTTAGTAGACTCCCAGAGTTTC. J is TRBJ2-7 and V is TRBV11-2, with D unresolved. The CDR3 has 11 amino acids. Per germline, CDR1 SGHAT and CDR2 FQNNGV.

The V call is TRBV5-8, the J call TRBJ2-5, with D possibly matching TRBD2 (5 bases). There are 13 residues in the CDR3. Germline loops: CDR1 SGHTS, CDR2 YDEGEE. The germline V and J ends were trimmed by 1 base and 4 bases, with 8 bases remaining between them. CDR3 region: CASSLRGRETQYF. The CDR3 DNA is TGTGCCAGCAGCTTGAGAGGGAGAGAGACCCAGTACTTC. Full variable domain (rest looked up from reference TRBV5-8 and TRBJ2-5): EAGVTQSPTHLIKTRGQQATLRCSPISGHTSVYWYQQALGLGLQFLLWYDEGEERNRGNFPPRFSGRQFPNYSSELNVNALELEDSALYLCASSLRGRETQYFGPGTRLLVL.

This chain links TRBV7-9 with TRBJ2-7; the match to TRBD1 covers 9 bases. Germline CDR1 is SEHNR and CDR2 is FQNEAQ (reference sequence). This CDR3 region has 15 residues. The V segment lost 4 bases and the J segment 0 bases; nucleotides outside the gene matches: 4. In DNA, the CDR3 is TGTGCCAGCAGCTCTGGACAGGGGATCTCCTACGAGCAGTACTTC. It yields the protein CASSSGQGISYEQYF.

This clone was found once. The chain recombines TRBV27 with TRBJ1-1; D remains ambiguous. The CDR3 is 15 residues long. V was pared by 5 bases and J by 5 bases, with 18 bases between. Germline CDR1 reads MNHEY; CDR2 reads SMNVEV (reference sequence). CDR3 amino acids: CASSRLRQGETEAFF. The CDR3 DNA reads TGTGCCAGCAGTAGACTACGGCAAGGAGAAACTGAAGCTTTCTTT.

The gene calls are TRBV5-1 and TRBJ1-1; the match to TRBD1 covers 12 bases. The V and J ends lost 5 bases and 0 bases, in that order; junction bases with no gene match: 8. The CDR3 contains 17 residues. Germline V gene data show CDR1 as SGHRS and CDR2 as YFSETQ. The CDR3 sequence is CASSTGTGGWMNTEAFF. CDR3 bases: TGCGCCAGCAGTACCGGGACAGGGGGCTGGATGAACACTGAAGCTTTCTTT.

The J gene is TRBJ1-1, the V gene TRBV20-1, with D unresolved. Germline-derived CDR1 and CDR2 are DFQATT and SNEGSKA (reference sequence). CDR3 size: 12 residues. V lost 3 bases and J lost 4, with 9 bases in between. CDR3 coding DNA: TGCAGTGCTAGTCGTAGATCCACTGAAGCTTTCTTT. This encodes CSASRRSTEAFF.

The gene calls are TRBV10-1 and TRBJ2-1, with D possibly being TRBD2 (6 bases). Germline V gene sequence: CDR1 WNHNN, CDR2 SYGVQD (reference sequence). V lost 7 bases and J 4 bases, leaving 20 bases between the germline ends. The CDR3 is made up of 16 amino acids. The CDR3 sequence is CASNNPPEGLYNEQFF. In DNA, the CDR3 is TGCGCCAGCAACAACCCACCCGAGGGACTTTACAATGAGCAGTTCTTC.

The chain links TRBV6-2 or TRBV6-3 to TRBJ2-1; D ambiguous. The CDR3 is 13 residues long. The V and J ends lost 6 bases and 5 bases respectively, with 11 bases between them. Germline loops: CDR1 MNHEY, CDR2 SVGEGT. The chain's CDR3 is CASSREQHNEQFF. The CDR3 bases are TGTGCCAGCAGCCGAGAACAGCACAATGAGCAGTTCTTC.

The rearrangement uses TRBV27 and TRBJ1-5; D is ambiguous. CDR1 is MNHEY and CDR2 is SMNVEV in the germline V gene (reference sequence). Between the trimmed V and J ends, which lost 4 bases and 6 bases, there was a span of 13 bases. The CDR3 spans 14 residues. The CDR3 bases are TGTGCCAGCAGTTCTAAGGGAGCGGCTCAGCCCCAGCATTTT. Protein product: CASSSKGAAQPQHF.

As DNA, the CDR3 is TGCAGTGCTAGTAGACTAGCGGGGTATGAGACCCAGTACTTC. This sequence encodes CSASRLAGYETQYF. This chain joins TRBV20-1 and TRBJ2-5; 11 bases align to TRBD2. Germline assignment: CDR1 DFQATT and CDR2 SNEGSKA (reference sequence). V shed 3 bases and J 5 bases; nucleotides not matched to a gene: 5. This CDR3 is 14 amino acids long.

The CDR3 here is CASSQGQGTEKLFF. The CDR3 DNA reads as TGCGCCAGCAGCCAGGGACAGGGGACTGAAAAACTGTTTTTT. J is TRBJ1-4 and V is TRBV4-1, with TRBD1 identical over 10 bases. This CDR3 contains 14 residues. Trimming cost V 3 bases and J 7 bases; bases outside gene matches: 2. Germline assignment: CDR1 MGHRA and CDR2 YSYEKL.

The V and J genes are TRBV11-2 and TRBJ1-1; TRBD1 matches at 11 bases. Germline V gene sequence: CDR1 SGHAT, CDR2 FQNNGV. The CDR3 has 17 amino acids. The V gene end was trimmed by 5 bases and the J gene end by 1 base; junction bases not matched to a gene: 9. For the CDR3, the DNA is TGTGCCAGCAGCCCAAGGACAGGGGGCTATCGGAACACTGAAGCTTTCTTT. Amino acid sequence: CASSPRTGGYRNTEAFF.

In this sample, this clone turned up once. This chain joins TRBV6-5 and TRBJ2-7, with D maybe TRBD2 (6 bases). Germline CDR1 reads MNHEY; CDR2 reads SVGAGI. This CDR3 has 12 amino acids. V lost 7 bases and J lost 7, with 14 bases in between. CDR3 sequence (DNA): TGTGCCAGCACCAGGGCTGGGGGGGAGCAGTACTTC. This codes for CASTRAGGEQYF.

The chain employs TRBV3-1 (or the pseudogene TRBV3-2) and TRBJ1-4; tentatively, D is TRBD1 (5 bases). The V gene's germline CDR1 is LGHDT and CDR2 YNNKEL (reference sequence). V was clipped by 0 bases and J by 7 bases, with 18 bases between them. The CDR3 has 17 amino acids. DNA of the CDR3: TGTGCCAGCAGCCAAGATAGGACCTCGGAAGGGGCTGAAAAACTGTTTTTT. This translates into CASSQDRTSEGAEKLFF.